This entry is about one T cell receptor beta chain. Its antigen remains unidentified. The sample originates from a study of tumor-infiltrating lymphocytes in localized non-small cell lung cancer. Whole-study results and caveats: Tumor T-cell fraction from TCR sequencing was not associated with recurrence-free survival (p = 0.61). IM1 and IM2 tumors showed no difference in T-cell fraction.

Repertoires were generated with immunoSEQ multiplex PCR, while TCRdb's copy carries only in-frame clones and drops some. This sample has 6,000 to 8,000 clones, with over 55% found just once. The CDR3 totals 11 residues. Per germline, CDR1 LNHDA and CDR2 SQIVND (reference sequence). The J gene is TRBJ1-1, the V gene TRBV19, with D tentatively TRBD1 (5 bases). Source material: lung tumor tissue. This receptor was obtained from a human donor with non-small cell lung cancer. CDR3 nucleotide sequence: TGTGAAGGGTTTTGGGGGACTGAAGCTTTCTTT. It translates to CEGFWGTEAFF.